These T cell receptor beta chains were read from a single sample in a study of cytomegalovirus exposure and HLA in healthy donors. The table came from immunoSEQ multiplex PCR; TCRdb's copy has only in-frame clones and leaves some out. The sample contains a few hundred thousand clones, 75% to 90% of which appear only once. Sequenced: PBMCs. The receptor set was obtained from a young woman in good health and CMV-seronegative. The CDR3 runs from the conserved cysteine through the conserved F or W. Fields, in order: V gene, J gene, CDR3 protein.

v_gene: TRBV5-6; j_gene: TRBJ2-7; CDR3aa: CASNWVRISSYEQYF
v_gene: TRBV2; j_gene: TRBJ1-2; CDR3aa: CASRNRVFSGYTF
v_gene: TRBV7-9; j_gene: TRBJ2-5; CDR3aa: CASSLLLQGVIQETQYF
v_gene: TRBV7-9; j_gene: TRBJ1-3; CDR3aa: CASSLAVQVTSGNTIYF
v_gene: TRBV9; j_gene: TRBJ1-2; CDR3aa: CASSATGGPNGYTF
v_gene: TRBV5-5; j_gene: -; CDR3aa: CASSPPGVHYEQYF
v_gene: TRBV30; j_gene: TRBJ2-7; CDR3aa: CAWSVGTVIGRGEQYF
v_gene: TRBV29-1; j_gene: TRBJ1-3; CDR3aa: CSVFTGSGNTIYF
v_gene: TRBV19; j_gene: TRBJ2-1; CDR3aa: CASSIFLAGGPGRNEQFF
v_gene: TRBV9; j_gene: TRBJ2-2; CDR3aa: CASSVAGTGELFF
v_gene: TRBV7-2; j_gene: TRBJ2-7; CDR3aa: CASSFAGARSYEQYF
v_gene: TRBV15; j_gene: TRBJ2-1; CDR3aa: CATSRVRAGGNNEQFF
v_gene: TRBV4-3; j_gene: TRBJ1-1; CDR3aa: CASSQVPGVVEAFF
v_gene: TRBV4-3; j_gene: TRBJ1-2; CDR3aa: CASSPRSYTLKDYGYTF
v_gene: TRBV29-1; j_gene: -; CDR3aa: CSVSDRATYEQYF
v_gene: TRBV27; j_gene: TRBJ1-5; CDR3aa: CASAPGGFGNQPQHF
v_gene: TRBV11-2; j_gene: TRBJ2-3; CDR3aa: CASSSPAGGPGTQYF
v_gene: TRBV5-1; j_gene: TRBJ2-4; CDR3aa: CASSLVRTGGPYVAKNIQYF